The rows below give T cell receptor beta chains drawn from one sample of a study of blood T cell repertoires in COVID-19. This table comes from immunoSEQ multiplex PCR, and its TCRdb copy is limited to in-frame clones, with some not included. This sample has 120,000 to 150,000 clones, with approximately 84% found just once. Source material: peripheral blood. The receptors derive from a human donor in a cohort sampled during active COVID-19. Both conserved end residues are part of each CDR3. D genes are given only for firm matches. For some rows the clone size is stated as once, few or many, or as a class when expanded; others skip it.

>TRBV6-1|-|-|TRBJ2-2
TGTGCCAGCAGTGAAGGGGTGACACAAGACCCCGGGGAGCTGTTTTTT
CASSEGVTQDPGELFF
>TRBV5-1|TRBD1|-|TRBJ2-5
TGCGCCAGCAGCCCAGACAGGGGAGAGACCCAGTACTTC
CASSPDRGETQYF
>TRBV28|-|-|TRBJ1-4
TGTGCCAGCAGTTTTGAGGGCGCGTCTGAAAAACTGTTTTTT
CASSFEGASEKLFF
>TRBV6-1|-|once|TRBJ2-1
TGTGCCAGCAGTGGGACCGCTGGCGGGGCCGCCTACAATGAGCAGTTCTTC
CASSGTAGGAAYNEQFF
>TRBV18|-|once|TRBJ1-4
TGTGCCAGCTCCCTAGAACTTTCAACTAATGAAAAACTGTTTTTT
CASSLELSTNEKLFF
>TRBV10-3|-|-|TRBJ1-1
TGTGCCATCAGTGAGTTTGGACAGAACACTGAAGCTTTCTTT
CAISEFGQNTEAFF
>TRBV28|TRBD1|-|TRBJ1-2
TGTGCCAGCAGTTTATTCGAAACAGGGGTTTTGATTGACTATGGCTACACCTTC
CASSLFETGVLIDYGYTF
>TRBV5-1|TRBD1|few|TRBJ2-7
TGCGCCAGCTGTCAGGGACAGCTATCCTACGAGCAGTACTTC
CASCQGQLSYEQYF
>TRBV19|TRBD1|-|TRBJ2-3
TGTGCCAGTAGCCTCCAGACAGGGGGCTTAGATACGCAGTATTTT
CASSLQTGGLDTQYF
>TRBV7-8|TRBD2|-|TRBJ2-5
TGTGCCAGCAGCTTGGGACTAGCGGGAATGACCCAAGAGACCCAGTACTTC
CASSLGLAGMTQETQYF